The 9 T cell receptor beta chains listed next were all sequenced from one sample in a study of cytotoxic CD8 clonotypes in ibrutinib-treated CLL. The method was immunoSEQ multiplex PCR; TCRdb's version includes in-frame clones alone and lacks a portion of them. The sample has 300,000 to 350,000 clones; 70% to 80% are singletons. The material sequenced was PBMCs, taken before ibrutinib treatment. These receptors all stem from a human donor with chronic lymphocytic leukemia.

This clone has just a few counts. The chain employs TRBV14 and TRBJ2-7, with no clear D. V lost 2 bases and J lost 2, with 1 base in between. This CDR3 spans 11 amino acids. Germline loops: CDR1 SGHDN, CDR2 FVKESK. The CDR3 reads CASSQTYEQYF. In DNA form, the CDR3 reads TGTGCCAGCAGCCAAACCTACGAGCAGTACTTC.

The CDR3 protein is CASSSNRDFEQFF. The CDR3 bases are TGTGCCAGCAGCTCAAACAGGGATTTCGAGCAGTTCTTC. This chain links TRBV7-3 with TRBJ2-1; tentatively, D is TRBD1 (6 bases). V lost 4 bases, J lost 10 bases, and 14 bases lay in between. Germline loops: CDR1 SGHTA, CDR2 FQGTGA. The CDR3 has 13 amino acids.

This chain joins TRBV30 and TRBJ2-5; D is unresolved. The germline V gene encodes CDR1 GTSNPN and CDR2 SVGIG (reference sequence). This CDR3 region has 13 residues. V was shortened by 3 bases and J by 5 bases, with 13 bases between the two germline ends. The CDR3 here is CAWRGTSGETQYF. Here the CDR3 DNA reads TGTGCCTGGAGGGGAACGAGTGGGGAGACCCAGTACTTC. Using reference TRBV30 and TRBJ2-5 for the parts outside the CDR3, the full variable domain is SQTIHQWPATLVQPVGSPLSLECTVEGTSNPNLYWYRQAAGRGLQLLFYSVGIGQISSEVPQNLSASRPQDRQFILSSKKLLLSDSGFYLCAWRGTSGETQYFGPGTRLLVL.

The chain joins TRBV6-6 to TRBJ2-7; a weak D match, TRBD2 (6 bases). CDR1 and CDR2 (germline): MNHNY, SVGAGI (reference sequence). The V and J ends lost 7 bases and 1 base respectively, with 14 bases between them. The CDR3 has 14 amino acids. CDR3 sequence (DNA): TGTGCCAGCATCGGTAGCGGTCCGTCCTACGAGCAGTACTTC. This sequence encodes CASIGSGPSYEQYF.

The chain carries TRBV5-1 and TRBJ2-3, with 7 bases lining up with TRBD1. Germline CDR1 and CDR2: SGHRS and YFSETQ. This CDR3 comprises 14 residues. Unmatched junction bases numbered 5, after V lost 3 bases and J lost 4 bases. The CDR3 DNA is TGCGCCAGCAGCTCGACAGGGTCATCAGATACGCAGTATTTT. It specifies CASSSTGSSDTQYF. Filled out from reference TRBV5-1 and TRBJ2-3, the complete variable domain reads KAGVTQTPRYLIKTRGQQVTLSCSPISGHRSVSWYQQTPGQGLQFLFEYFSETQRNKGNFPGRFSGRQFSNSRSEMNVSTLELGDSALYLCASSSTGSSDTQYFGPGTRLTVL.

This clone was seen just once. This chain links TRBV7-9 with TRBJ1-2; D possibly corresponds to TRBD1 (6 bases). Germline CDR1 and CDR2: SEHNR and FQNEAQ (reference sequence). Trimming left V 4 bases short and J 10 bases short, with 16 bases between. There are 13 residues in the CDR3. CDR3 loop: CASSSTTGSVYTF. The CDR3 DNA reads TGTGCCAGCAGCTCGACTACAGGGAGTGTCTACACCTTC.

DNA of the CDR3: TGCGCCAGCAGCCCACAGGGGACTGGTGAAAAACTGTTTTTT. Its protein is CASSPQGTGEKLFF. J is TRBJ1-4 and V is TRBV5-1; 7 bases line up with TRBD1. The CDR3 contains 14 residues. V trimming: 4 bases; J trimming: 7 bases; junction bases outside the gene matches: 7. Germline V gene sequence: CDR1 SGHRS, CDR2 YFSETQ.

This clone was counted only a few times. The rearrangement uses TRBV27 and TRBJ1-2, with D maybe TRBD1 (6 bases). V lost 6 bases, J lost 5 bases, and 13 bases lay in between. CDR1 MNHEY and CDR2 SMNVEV come from the germline V gene (reference sequence). The CDR3 is 13 residues long. The CDR3 nucleotides are TGTGCCAGCAGCCGGGACACCTCTTATGGCTACACCTTC. Its protein product is CASSRDTSYGYTF.

This chain connects TRBV12-2 to TRBJ2-7. TRBV12-2 is deemed a pseudogene. The CDR3 has 16 residues. The DNA for the CDR3 is TGTGCAAGTCGCAAATGGGACGGTGGGGAGCCTCTCGAGCAGTACTTC. Amino acid sequence: CASRKWDGGEPLEQYF.